This TCR beta chain emerged from a study of technical replicates of blood from a few donors. Libraries were prepared by immunoSEQ multiplex PCR; TCRdb keeps only in-frame clonotypes and omits some of them. The sample yields some 80,000 clones, around 90% seen once. CDR1 is LNHDA and CDR2 is SQIVND in the germline V gene (reference sequence). The CDR3 contains 15 residues. The V segment lost 7 bases and the J segment 1 base; nucleotides outside the gene matches: 7. The material sequenced was T cells isolated from PBMCs. The chain is built from TRBV19 and TRBJ1-1; TRBD1 matches at 9 bases. This TCR derives from a human donor in good health. CDR3 protein: CASTTGGAGNTEAFF. In DNA, the CDR3 is TGTGCCAGTACAACAGGGGGCGCTGGGAACACTGAAGCTTTCTTT.